The clone carrying this TCR beta chain was recorded at least ten times. This specimen comes from a study of T cells after yellow fever vaccination. Germline lookup yields CDR1 SGHRS and CDR2 YFSETQ. The V and J ends lost 1 base and 5 bases respectively, with 15 bases between them. The CDR3 covers 15 residues. TCRdb itself ran the 5' RACE reads through MiXCR, one entry per CDR3 protein. The sample holds 230,000 or so distinct CDR3 sequences, roughly 4% seen once. The chain uses TRBV5-1 and TRBJ1-1; D gene ambiguous. Sequenced here: PBMCs, sampled 15 days after the yellow fever booster vaccination. This clonotype was sampled from a man aged 18 to 35 who received the YFV17D yellow fever vaccine. CDR3 sequence (DNA): TGCGCCAGCAGCTTGTTCCGCCGGGAAGGAACTGAAGCTTTCTTT. Translated: CASSLFRREGTEAFF.